One sample yielded the 26 T cell receptor beta chains listed below, sequenced in a study of T cell responses to AZD1222 COVID-19 vaccine. Only in-frame clones appear in the TCRdb table, and some are missing; sequencing was by immunoSEQ multiplex PCR. The repertoire consists of under 200,000 clones, with approximately 95% occurring once and the leading ten covering roughly 3.9%. Sample: peripheral blood, taken on day 0 of AZD1222 vaccination. The receptors were sampled from an adult in good health.

This sequence joins TRBV14 and TRBJ2-3; 7 bases are a match to TRBD2. Germline CDR1 is SGHDN and CDR2 is FVKESK. V dropped 6 bases and J dropped 4; count of bases not matched to a gene: 7. CDR3 length: 14 amino acids. CDR3 residues: CASSLYAGADTQYF. The CDR3 DNA sequence: TGTGCCAGCAGTCTGTATGCGGGGGCAGATACGCAGTATTTT. The whole variable domain, remainder taken from reference TRBV14 and TRBJ2-3, is EAGVTQFPSHSVIEKGQTVTLRCDPISGHDNLYWYRRVMGKEIKFLLHFVKESKQDESGMPNNRFLAERTGGTYSTLKVQPAELEDSGVYFCASSLYAGADTQYFGPGTRLTVL.

This chain connects TRBV11-2 to TRBJ1-2; 7 bases align to TRBD1. This CDR3 has 15 amino acids. Germline CDR1 is SGHAT and CDR2 is FQNNGV. V was pared by 5 bases and J by 6 bases, with 12 bases of the junction left unmatched. CDR3 sequence reads: CASSPRPDRTDGYTF. The CDR3 region has the DNA TGTGCCAGCAGCCCCCGGCCGGACAGGACGGATGGCTACACCTTC. The full variable domain, rest sourced from reference TRBV11-2 and TRBJ1-2, is EAGVAQSPRYKIIEKRQSVAFWCNPISGHATLYWYQQILGQGPKLLIQFQNNGVVDDSQLPKDRFSAERLKGVDSTLKIQPAKLEDSAVYLCASSPRPDRTDGYTFGSGTRLTVV.

The chain is built from TRBV7-9 and TRBJ1-1; maybe TRBD1 (6 bases). Trimming pared 5 bases from V and 4 bases from J, leaving 14 bases between. CDR1 and CDR2 (germline): SEHNR, FQNEAQ (reference sequence). The CDR3 totals 14 residues. In DNA form, the CDR3 reads TGTGCCAGCAGCCAAGGACAGCGTCTCACTGAAGCTTTCTTT. Its protein is CASSQGQRLTEAFF.

The chain uses TRBV14 and TRBJ1-3; possibly TRBD1 for D (5 bases). The length of the CDR3 is 13 residues. The germline gives CDR1 SGHDN, CDR2 FVKESK. Trimming pared 7 bases from V and 2 bases from J, leaving 9 bases between. CDR3 amino acids: CASTQGTGNTIYF. The CDR3, as DNA: TGTGCCAGCACCCAGGGCACTGGAAACACCATATATTTT.

Regarding this clone: The junction departs from germline at one end; a sequencing error may be responsible. J is TRBJ1-2 and V is TRBV7-2; tentatively, D is TRBD1 (5 bases). CDR3 length: 13 amino acids. CDR1 is SGHTA and CDR2 is FQGNSA in the germline V gene. CDR3 in amino acids: CASSGDPNYGYTF. The CDR3 nucleotides read TGTGCCAGCAGTGGGGACCCTAATTATGGCTACACCTTC.

This clone was seen more than once but under ten times. The chain is built from TRBV5-1 and TRBJ1-2, with D uncertain. The CDR3 contains 14 residues. With 2 bases removed from V and 5 bases from J, the gap between germline ends came to 13 bases. CDR1 is SGHRS and CDR2 is YFSETQ in the germline V gene. CDR3 region: CASSFGGEKYGYTF. CDR3 nucleotides: TGCGCCAGCAGCTTTGGCGGTGAGAAGTATGGCTACACCTTC.

This clone came up once. The J gene is TRBJ1-1, the V gene TRBV11-1; no reliable D call. This CDR3 contains 15 residues. Trimming removed 5 bases at V and 7 bases at J, with 20 bases between. Germline lookup yields CDR1 SGHAT and CDR2 FQDESV (reference sequence). CDR3 amino acids: CASSARGWLALEAFF. The CDR3 region has the DNA TGTGCCAGCAGCGCCCGAGGCTGGTTGGCCCTTGAAGCTTTCTTT. The whole variable domain, filled in from reference TRBV11-1 and TRBJ1-1, reads EAEVAQSPRYKITEKSQAVAFWCDPISGHATLYWYRQILGQGPELLVQFQDESVVDDSQLPKDRFSAERLKGVDSTLKIQPAELGDSAMYLCASSARGWLALEAFFGQGTRLTVV.

V is TRBV7-8 and J is TRBJ1-2; TRBD1 matches at 8 bases. V lost 5 bases and J lost 4; bases outside the gene matches: 12. The CDR3 is 16 residues long. CDR1 is SGHVS and CDR2 is FQNEAQ in the germline V gene. CDR3 in amino acids: CASSQGDRGLPYGYTF. The CDR3 DNA sequence: TGTGCCAGCAGCCAGGGAGACAGGGGCCTTCCCTATGGCTACACCTTC. Drawing the rest from reference TRBV7-8 and TRBJ1-2, the complete variable domain is GAGVSQSPRYKVAKRGQDVALRCDPISGHVSLFWYQQALGQGPEFLTYFQNEAQLDKSGLPSDRFFAERPEGSVSTLKIQRTQQEDSAVYLCASSQGDRGLPYGYTFGSGTRLTVV.

The chain employs TRBV7-9 and TRBJ2-1; 8 bases match TRBD2. The CDR3 sequence is 13 residues long. J gave up 6 bases and V 8 bases, and 6 bases lay outside the gene matches. CDR1 and CDR2 (germline): SEHNR, FQNEAQ (reference sequence). In DNA form, the CDR3 reads TGTGCCAGCCCACGGGAGGGGGGCAATGAGCAGTTCTTC. Amino acid sequence: CASPREGGNEQFF.

The chain couples TRBV11-2 to TRBJ2-1; D tentatively reads TRBD1 or TRBD2 (5 bases each). V lost 5 bases to trimming and J lost 8 bases, with 19 bases between them. CDR1 and CDR2 (germline): SGHAT, FQNNGV. CDR3 length: 15 amino acids. In nucleotides, the CDR3 is TGTGCCAGCAGCGAGCTTGGGACCCCTGTGTATGAGCAGTTCTTC. It codes for CASSELGTPVYEQFF.

This chain uses TRBV4-1 with TRBJ2-7; 7 positions match TRBD2. Germline V gives CDR1 MGHRA, CDR2 YSYEKL. There are 15 residues in the CDR3. Trimming cost V 0 bases and J 5 bases; bases outside gene matches: 7. This CDR3 reads CASSQELTSRDEQYF. DNA for the CDR3: TGCGCCAGCAGCCAAGAACTGACTAGCCGGGACGAGCAGTACTTC.

The chain couples TRBV7-8 to TRBJ2-7; D is perhaps TRBD2 (6 bases). The CDR3 length is 16 residues. Germline V gene data show CDR1 as SGHVS and CDR2 as FQNEAQ. Deletions cut 1 base from V and 4 bases from J, with 17 bases between. CDR3 sequence (DNA): TGTGCCAGCAGCTTAGATTGGCGGGAAAGAGGGTACGAGCAGTACTTC. It is translated as CASSLDWRERGYEQYF.

The rearrangement uses TRBV12-3 or TRBV12-4 and TRBJ1-6; 8 positions agree with TRBD1. The CDR3 length is 13 residues. Losses at the gene ends were 5 bases for V and 7 bases for J; bases not matched to a gene: 1. The CDR3 nucleotides are TGTGCCAGCAGTGGACAGGGAAATTCACCCCTCCACTTT. It translates to CASSGQGNSPLHF.

V is TRBV5-1 and J is TRBJ1-2; possibly TRBD1 for D (5 bases). Trimming pared 0 bases from V and 3 bases from J, leaving 9 bases between. CDR3 length equals 14 residues. CDR1 and CDR2 (germline): SGHRS, YFSETQ. The CDR3 DNA is TGCGCCAGCAGCTTGGATCAGGGCCACTATGGCTACACCTTC. This translates into CASSLDQGHYGYTF.

This chain uses TRBV19 with TRBJ2-2; D ambiguous. Germline lookup yields CDR1 LNHDA and CDR2 SQIVND (reference sequence). The CDR3 has 12 amino acids. Trimming took 2 bases from V and 6 from J, leaving 4 bases between them. CDR3 nucleotides: TGTGCCAGTAGTATATTGCCCGGGGAGCTGTTTTTT. It encodes CASSILPGELFF.

This chain uses TRBV5-5 with TRBJ2-7; 9 bases agree with TRBD1. The ends lost 1 base at V and 4 bases at J; junction bases unmatched: 3. CDR1 is SGHKS, CDR2 YYEKEE, per germline (reference sequence). The CDR3 extends over 14 amino acids. CDR3 in amino acids: CASSLPGQGYEQYF. For the CDR3, the DNA is TGTGCCAGCAGCTTGCCGGGACAGGGTTACGAGCAGTACTTC. Full variable domain (outside the CDR3, taken from reference TRBV5-5 and TRBJ2-7): DAGVTQSPTHLIKTRGQQVTLRCSPISGHKSVSWYQQVLGQGPQFIFQYYEKEERGRGNFPDRFSARQFPNYSSELNVNALLLGDSALYLCASSLPGQGYEQYFGPGTRLTVT.

A single count supports this clone. The rearrangement uses TRBV19 and TRBJ2-7; 8 nucleotides match TRBD2. Germline CDR1 reads LNHDA; CDR2 reads SQIVND (reference sequence). The CDR3 totals 15 residues. The trim removed 3 bases at V and 0 bases at J, leaving 4 bases unmatched. The CDR3, as DNA: TGTGCCAGTAGTATCACTAGCGGTTTCTCCTACGAGCAGTACTTC. It encodes CASSITSGFSYEQYF.

CDR3 sequence reads: CASSPRGEGEVKGYTF. Written as DNA, the CDR3 is TGTGCCAGCAGCCCTCGGGGGGAAGGGGAAGTGAAGGGCTACACCTTC. V usage is TRBV4-2 and J usage is TRBJ1-2; D perhaps matches TRBD1 (5 bases). The germline gives CDR1 LGHNA, CDR2 YNFKEQ. The length of the CDR3 is 16 residues. V lost 4 bases to trimming and J lost 8 bases, with 23 bases between them.

The CDR3 loop reads CASIERPGVNTEAFF. CDR3 DNA: TGCGCCAGCATCGAGCGGCCAGGGGTGAACACTGAAGCTTTCTTT. V and J are TRBV5-1 and TRBJ1-1, with D maybe TRBD1 (6 bases). The CDR3 is 15 amino acids. V lost 6 bases and J 0 bases, leaving 15 bases between the germline ends. Per the germline V gene, CDR1 is SGHRS and CDR2 is YFSETQ.

The rearrangement links TRBV2 to TRBJ2-7, with 9 bases aligning to TRBD2. The CDR3 extends over 14 amino acids. V shed 7 bases and J 1 base; nucleotides not matched to a gene: 5. The germline CDR1 and CDR2 sequences are SNHLY and FYNNEI. The CDR3 spells CASKSGRTSYEQYF. The CDR3 DNA is TGTGCCAGCAAGAGCGGGAGGACTTCCTACGAGCAGTACTTC. The full variable domain, with the rest looked up from reference TRBV2 and TRBJ2-7, is EPEVTQTPSHQVTQMGQEVILRCVPISNHLYFYWYRQILGQKVEFLVSFYNNEISEKSEIFDDQFSVERPDGSNFTLKIRSTKLEDSAMYFCASKSGRTSYEQYFGPGTRLTVT.

This rearrangement joins TRBV4-1 to TRBJ1-2; D gene unclear. CDR1 and CDR2 from the germline V gene are MGHRA and YSYEKL. Trimming removed 0 bases from V and 8 bases from J, with 7 bases in between. This CDR3 is 12 amino acids long. The CDR3 region is CASSQDWRGYTF. The CDR3 DNA sequence: TGCGCCAGCAGCCAAGATTGGCGGGGCTACACCTTC.

This clone was detected once. Here the CDR3 reads CASSNLAGGATYEQYF. As DNA, the CDR3 is TGCGCCAGCAGCAATCTAGCGGGAGGTGCCACCTACGAGCAGTACTTC. This chain connects TRBV5-1 to TRBJ2-7; the match to TRBD2 covers 11 bases. Trimming at V came to 4 bases and at J to 2 bases, leaving 8 bases not matched to a gene. This CDR3 spans 16 amino acids. Per the germline V gene, CDR1 is SGHRS and CDR2 is YFSETQ.

This chain uses TRBV28 with TRBJ2-3; TRBD1 might be the D (5 bases). Germline V lookup: CDR1 MDHEN, CDR2 SYDVKM. V gave up 8 bases and J gave up 1 base, with 22 bases separating them. The CDR3 contains 17 residues. The CDR3 nucleotides are TGTGCCAGCCATAGGGGCCAGGGCGCGGATCGCACAGATACGCAGTATTTT. Amino acid sequence: CASHRGQGADRTDTQYF.

This clone has a single count. The chain links TRBV28 to TRBJ1-1; D is possibly TRBD1 (5 bases). CDR1 MDHEN and CDR2 SYDVKM come from the germline V gene. V was clipped by 1 base and J by 0 bases, with 18 bases between them. This CDR3 contains 18 residues. The CDR3: CASSLSYRTLILNTEAFF. The DNA for the CDR3 is TGTGCCAGCAGTTTATCCTACAGGACACTGATTCTGAACACTGAAGCTTTCTTT.

V usage is TRBV15 and J usage is TRBJ2-7; no clear D gene. V gave up 0 bases and J gave up 6 bases, with 12 bases separating them. This CDR3 is built from 14 residues. Germline-derived CDR1 and CDR2 are LNHNV and YYDKDF (reference sequence). Written as DNA, the CDR3 is TGTGCCACCAGCAGAGATACCGGGCGTCTCGAGCAGTACTTC. Encoded protein: CATSRDTGRLEQYF.

The rearrangement links TRBV30 to TRBJ1-4; the D gene is possibly TRBD1 (5 bases). V lost 5 bases and J lost 7, with 11 bases in between. The germline V gene has CDR1 GTSNPN and CDR2 SVGIG (reference sequence). CDR3 length: 12 residues. The DNA for the CDR3 is TGTGCCTGGCGTTCGGGGGGTGAAAAACTGTTTTTT. Protein sequence: CAWRSGGEKLFF.